The present T cell receptor beta chain was sequenced within a study of shared clonotypes between healthy human individuals. Notes on the study in general: Tissues were not sampled, only blood, and their repertoires likely differ. Relative to their counterparts shared across all four donors, non-shared clonotypes exhibited diminished generation probabilities. Estimated richness values were generally larger in naive subsets than in memory subsets.

Method: immunoSEQ multiplex PCR; TCRdb's copy keeps in-frame clones and lacks some. Among about 2.2 million clones, roughly 93% were seen once, and the ten largest hold about 1.7%. Points on this clone: Antigen unknown.

Terminally differentiated effector memory CD45RA+ cells were excluded from the naive CD8 cells, which were CD45RO-negative and positively selected for CCR7. Adults of Caucasian background living in Nashville, Tennessee made up all donors. The clonotype comes from a man aged 18-30 years in good health. Some clones in this sample may be carry-over from other donors' samples. The sample was naive CD8+ T cells from PBMCs.

CDR3 region: CASGLTTGVSTDTQYF. Here the CDR3 DNA reads TGTGCCAGCGGACTGACCACAGGGGTTAGCACAGATACGCAGTATTTT. The rearrangement uses TRBV9 and TRBJ2-3; 7 nucleotides agree with TRBD1. Germline lookup yields CDR1 SGDLS and CDR2 YYNGEE. V gave up 7 bases and J gave up 0 bases; unmatched junction bases: 11. This CDR3 comprises 16 residues.